A single sample gave rise to the 21 T cell receptor beta chains below, sequenced in a study of cytomegalovirus exposure and HLA in healthy donors. It was with 60 Vbeta and 13 Jbeta primers that the PCR ran. Assay used: immunoSEQ multiplex PCR; TCRdb lists only in-frame clones, some missing. The sample has approximately 170,000 clones; more than 80% are singletons. Sequenced input: PBMCs. Every receptor here comes from a male donor in good health and CMV-seronegative.

V gene TRBV4-1 combines with J gene TRBJ1-5; no reliable D call. The germline CDR1 and CDR2 sequences are MGHRA and YSYEKL. Trimming stripped 1 base from V and 2 bases from J, with 15 bases between. The CDR3 sequence is 17 residues long. The CDR3: CASSQGALLNGNQPQHF. The CDR3, as DNA: TGCGCCAGCAGCCAAGGGGCTCTCTTGAATGGCAATCAGCCCCAGCATTTT.

The chain carries TRBV7-2 and TRBJ1-5; 7 bases are a match to TRBD1. The V and J ends lost 1 base and 3 bases, in that order; junction bases with no gene match: 6. The CDR3 spans 16 residues. The germline gives CDR1 SGHTA, CDR2 FQGNSA. CDR3 coding DNA: TGTGCCAGCAGCTTAGGGAGCAGGGGGGTCAATCAGCCCCAGCATTTT. It codes for CASSLGSRGVNQPQHF.

In its sample, this clone was seen a few times. This sequence joins TRBV6-5 and TRBJ2-7; 7 positions agree with TRBD1. Germline CDR1 reads MNHEY; CDR2 reads SVGAGI. The CDR3 length is 16 residues. J lost 7 bases, V lost 4 bases, and 16 bases had no gene match. The CDR3 DNA follows: TGTGCCAGCAGTTCTCACACCGGGACAGCCAGCCTGGAGCAGTACTTC. Translation gives CASSSHTGTASLEQYF.

The rearrangement links TRBV27 to TRBJ1-1; D possibly corresponds to TRBD1 (6 bases). The CDR3 sequence is 15 residues long. The germline CDR1 and CDR2 sequences are MNHEY and SMNVEV (reference sequence). Trimming shortened V by 4 bases and J by 0 bases, and 12 bases separated the two germline ends. The CDR3 loop is CASSSPGHMNTEAFF. Here the CDR3 DNA reads TGTGCCAGCAGTTCTCCGGGACATATGAACACTGAAGCTTTCTTT.

The chain uses TRBV5-4 and TRBJ2-1; 9 nucleotides line up with TRBD2. Germline V gene sequence: CDR1 SGHNT, CDR2 YYREEE (reference sequence). V was clipped by 1 base and J by 4 bases; unmatched bases: 9. The CDR3 runs 17 residues. The CDR3 sequence: CASSLQSGRSPYNEQFF. The CDR3 coding sequence is TGTGCCAGCAGCTTGCAAAGCGGGAGGTCCCCATACAATGAGCAGTTCTTC.

This rearrangement joins TRBV6-1 to TRBJ1-5; no firm D call. Trimming removed 4 bases at V and 1 base at J, with 8 bases between. Germline V gives CDR1 MNHNS, CDR2 SASEGT. This CDR3 comprises 14 residues. CDR3 in amino acids: CASSAGQSNQPQHF. CDR3 DNA sequence: TGTGCCAGCAGTGCGGGTCAGAGCAATCAGCCCCAGCATTTT.

This clone was seen a handful of times. The chain recombines TRBV6-5 with TRBJ2-1; tentatively, D is TRBD1 (5 bases). The CDR3 contains 12 residues. V shed 5 bases and J shed 10 bases, with 12 bases lying between them. CDR1 is MNHEY, CDR2 SVGAGI, per germline. CDR3 protein: CASSKSRTEQFF. The CDR3 nucleotides read TGTGCCAGCAGTAAAAGTAGGACAGAGCAGTTCTTC.

This clone occurred a few times. The chain recombines TRBV5-4 with TRBJ2-1, with D perhaps matching TRBD2 (6 bases). Germline values: CDR1 SGHNT, CDR2 YYREEE (reference sequence). V lost 2 bases, J lost 3 bases, and 12 bases lay in between. The CDR3 covers 15 residues. CDR3 in amino acids: CASSLGGEVYNEQFF. The CDR3 DNA follows: TGTGCCAGCAGCTTAGGCGGGGAGGTCTACAATGAGCAGTTCTTC.

About this clone itself: The sample holds other DNA sequences that translate to the same CDR3. The CDR3 loop is CASSSVQETQYF. CDR3 coding DNA: TGTGCCAGCAGTTCCGTACAAGAGACCCAGTACTTC. The gene calls are TRBV28 and TRBJ2-5; D not certain. V was clipped by 4 bases and J by 2 bases, with 5 bases between them. The CDR3 is made up of 12 amino acids. Germline V gene sequence: CDR1 MDHEN, CDR2 SYDVKM.

The V gene is TRBV4-2, the J gene TRBJ2-1, with D possibly TRBD2 on 5 matching bases. Germline assignment: CDR1 LGHNA and CDR2 YNFKEQ. V dropped 3 bases and J dropped 0 bases, with 9 bases sitting between them. CDR3 length: 15 amino acids. CDR3: CASSQGRSSYNEQFF. For the CDR3, the DNA is TGTGCCAGCAGCCAGGGGAGAAGCTCCTACAATGAGCAGTTCTTC.

The chain recombines TRBV30 with TRBJ1-4; TRBD1 aligns across 7 bases. CDR1 is GTSNPN, CDR2 SVGIG, per germline (reference sequence). Unmatched junction bases numbered 5, after V lost 5 bases and J lost 8 bases. The CDR3 is made up of 12 amino acids. The CDR3 loop is CAWAGTVEKLFF. CDR3 DNA: TGTGCCTGGGCCGGGACAGTCGAAAAACTGTTTTTT.

The chain joins TRBV5-1 to TRBJ2-1; 10 nucleotides align to TRBD1. The CDR3 length is 15 residues. V shed 4 bases and J 4 bases; nucleotides not matched to a gene: 5. Germline V lookup: CDR1 SGHRS, CDR2 YFSETQ. The CDR3, as DNA: TGCGCCAGCAGCGTGACAGGGGGCACGTACAATGAGCAGTTCTTC. It yields the protein CASSVTGGTYNEQFF.

J is TRBJ1-3 and V is TRBV10-3; perhaps TRBD1 as D (5 bases). Trimming left V 4 bases short and J 8 bases short, with 9 bases between. The CDR3 sequence is 12 residues long. Germline CDR1 reads ENHRY; CDR2 reads SYGVKD. CDR3 nucleotide sequence: TGTGCCATCAGTGGCCGGGGGGACACCATATATTTT. This translates into CAISGRGDTIYF.

The chain has TRBV5-6 and TRBJ1-2, with a tentative D call TRBD1 (5 bases). Trimming pared 4 bases from V and 4 bases from J, leaving 17 bases between. CDR1 is SGHDT, CDR2 YYEEEE, per germline. The CDR3 is 15 residues long. CDR3 residues: CASSGTGQTFYGYTF. CDR3 sequence (DNA): TGTGCCAGCAGCGGGACTGGGCAGACTTTCTATGGCTACACCTTC.

The genes are TRBV4-1 and TRBJ2-7; no reliable D call. The CDR3 sequence is 12 residues long. The ends were cut back, 0 bases at V and 13 bases at J, with 13 bases in the middle. Germline V gives CDR1 MGHRA, CDR2 YSYEKL. CDR3 DNA sequence: TGCGCCAGCAGCCAAGATGGGCAGAGCCAATACTTC. It specifies CASSQDGQSQYF.

The V and J genes are TRBV9 and TRBJ2-6, with D maybe TRBD2 (6 bases). V gave up 0 bases and J gave up 1 base, with 17 bases separating them. Germline loops: CDR1 SGDLS, CDR2 YYNGEE. CDR3 length equals 19 residues. CDR3 nucleotides: TGTGCCAGCAGCGTAGCAGGTCCGGGACTGACATCTGGGGCCAACGTCCTGACTTTC. It yields the protein CASSVAGPGLTSGANVLTF.

This chain links TRBV7-2 with TRBJ1-5; D gene ambiguous. V lost 2 bases to trimming and J lost 6 bases, with 14 bases between them. The CDR3 runs to 15 residues. Germline V gene sequence: CDR1 SGHTA, CDR2 FQGNSA. The CDR3 here is CASSLIPQEGQPQHF. The CDR3 DNA follows: TGTGCCAGCAGCTTAATCCCGCAGGAGGGTCAGCCCCAGCATTTT.

The sample holds a few counts of this clone. The chain recombines TRBV5-1 with TRBJ1-1; 9 bases match TRBD1. CDR1 and CDR2 from the germline V gene are SGHRS and YFSETQ. V lost 4 bases to trimming and J lost 4 bases; unmatched junction nucleotides: 5. CDR3 length equals 14 residues. CDR3 residues: CASSQGQGITEAFF. The CDR3 DNA reads as TGCGCCAGCAGCCAGGGACAGGGAATCACTGAAGCTTTCTTT.

The chain is built from TRBV10-3 and TRBJ2-7; possibly TRBD1 for D (6 bases). Trimming took 6 bases from V and 5 from J, leaving 14 bases between them. The CDR3 spans 13 residues. Germline V lookup: CDR1 ENHRY, CDR2 SYGVKD. The CDR3 DNA sequence: TGTGCCATCAGGGTACAGGGTTCCGACGAGCAGTACTTC. It codes for CAIRVQGSDEQYF.

The J gene is TRBJ2-7, the V gene TRBV6-1; D is possibly TRBD2 (6 bases). Per the germline V gene, CDR1 is MNHNS and CDR2 is SASEGT. The CDR3 length is 15 residues. V dropped 2 bases and J dropped 0 bases, with 11 bases sitting between them. In nucleotides, the CDR3 is TGTGCCAGCAGTGAACCCCGGGGGACCTCCTACGAGCAGTACTTC. This codes for CASSEPRGTSYEQYF.

This clone was observed once. The rearrangement links TRBV28 to TRBJ1-4; D not resolved. Germline CDR1 MDHEN, CDR2 SYDVKM. The CDR3 covers 14 residues. V shed 5 bases and J shed 1 base, with 8 bases lying between them. DNA for the CDR3: TGTGCCAGCAGTCCCACGGTAACTAATGAAAAACTGTTTTTT. Protein: CASSPTVTNEKLFF.